This record concerns one T cell receptor beta chain sequence. Trimming cost V 10 bases and J 6 bases, with 16 bases left between them. The CDR3 length is 12 residues. In germline, CDR1 is MNHEY, CDR2 SVGAGI. The data were produced by immunoSEQ multiplex PCR, yet TCRdb's version contains in-frame clones alone and is incomplete. The sample has fewer than 500,000 clones; 90% are singletons. The treatment: 15 to 20 received Ad26.COV2.S at low or high dose, single or two shots; about 5 received placebo; per-sample allocation not given. After the first vaccine or placebo injection, samples were drawn on day 63. The data stem from a study of Ad26.COV2.S vaccination and SARS-CoV-2 variants.

The sequences come from peripheral blood, collected in a trial of Ad26.COV2.S vaccine versus placebo. The chain is built from TRBV6-5 and TRBJ2-7, with D unresolved. This TCR was recovered from a person aged 18-65 years who received the Ad26.COV2.S COVID-19 vaccine or a placebo. The CDR3 nucleotides read TGTGCCATCTCAGTGCTACTACGCGAGCAGTACTTC. This translates into CAISVLLREQYF.